These 18 T cell receptor beta chains came from one sample sequenced in a study of regulatory T cells in long-lasting Graves disease. Stated time point: newly diagnosed GD, antithyroid drugs for less than 3 months. RNA isolated from PBMCs was used to make the TCR library. Relying on iRepertoire HTBI primers and Arm-PCR of CDR3 regions, the team built TCR beta libraries. Each CDR3 protein is one row after TCRdb ran MiXCR on the multiplex PCR reads. The sample gives some 410,000 distinct CDR3 sequences, about 15% of which show up once; about 10% is in the top ten. This same sample was also part of a study on T cells in Graves' hyperthyroidism and ophthalmopathy.

Sample: peripheral blood mononuclear cells (PBMCs), taken at new diagnosis, from a patient treated with antithyroid drugs. These receptors were collected from a woman between 25 and 40 years old with Graves disease.

This rearrangement joins TRBV9 to TRBJ2-5, with TRBD2 as a possible D gene (6 bases). Germline-derived CDR1 and CDR2 are SGDLS and YYNGEE. The V end was cut by 1 base, the J end by 4 bases, with 29 bases between. CDR3 length: 20 residues. CDR3 coding DNA: TGTGCCAGCAGCGTAAACCCTTTAGGCCGGGGCGGGGAGAACGGAGAGACCCAGTACTTC. It specifies CASSVNPLGRGGENGETQYF.

This clonotype appeared once. The rearrangement joins TRBV27 to TRBJ2-1; 8 bases match TRBD1. Looked up from germline, CDR1 is MNHEY and CDR2 is SMNVEV (reference sequence). The junction had 5 bases not matched to a gene; V was cut back by 5 bases and J by 2 bases. This CDR3 is 15 amino acids long. CDR3 sequence (DNA): TGTGCCAGCAGTGTAGACAGGGGACCCTACAATGAGCAGTTCTTC. Its protein is CASSVDRGPYNEQFF.

This clonotype was counted many times. The chain has TRBV20-1 and TRBJ2-1, with TRBD2 matching over 9 bases. Germline V CDR1 and CDR2: DFQATT, SNEGSKA (reference sequence). The CDR3 covers 15 residues. V lost 0 bases and J lost 7; bases outside the gene matches: 7. The CDR3 loop reads CSARERLAVGNEQFF. The CDR3 coding sequence is TGCAGTGCTAGAGAGAGACTAGCGGTAGGTAATGAGCAGTTCTTC.

The chain joins TRBV10-3 to TRBJ2-1; 9 bases are a match to TRBD2. CDR1 and CDR2 from the germline V gene are ENHRY and SYGVKD. The V gene end was trimmed by 7 bases and the J gene end by 7 bases; junction bases not matched to a gene: 5. The CDR3 consists of 13 residues. The DNA for the CDR3 is TGTGCCATCATGCCTAGCGGGAAAAATGAGCAGTTCTTC. Translating gives CAIMPSGKNEQFF.

J is TRBJ2-1 and V is TRBV5-1; D gene unclear. The CDR3 consists of 14 residues. Per the germline V gene, CDR1 is SGHRS and CDR2 is YFSETQ. Between the trimmed V and J ends, which lost 0 bases and 6 bases, there was a span of 10 bases. CDR3 loop: CASSLEAARNEQFF. The CDR3 bases are TGCGCCAGCAGCTTGGAGGCAGCCCGCAATGAGCAGTTCTTC.

This rearrangement joins TRBV27 to TRBJ1-1; TRBD1 aligns across 7 bases. V dropped 5 bases and J dropped 4; count of bases not matched to a gene: 1. This CDR3 has 12 residues. Per the germline V gene, CDR1 is MNHEY and CDR2 is SMNVEV (reference sequence). The CDR3 protein is CASSNRGTEAFF. CDR3 bases: TGTGCCAGCAGTAACAGGGGCACTGAAGCTTTCTTT.

This clonotype was counted many times. The chain combines TRBV29-1 with TRBJ2-7; D might be TRBD1 or TRBD2, each matching 5 bases. Trimming stripped 5 bases from V and 3 bases from J, with 11 bases between. Germline CDR1 and CDR2: SQVTM and ANQGSEA. This CDR3 region has 12 residues. CDR3 region: CSVRRGNYEQYF. As DNA, the CDR3 is TGCAGCGTTCGACGGGGCAACTACGAGCAGTACTTC.

Many counts were recorded for this clonotype. The rearrangement uses TRBV12-3 or TRBV12-4 and TRBJ1-2; D is unclear. There are 14 residues in the CDR3. Between the trimmed V and J ends, which lost 7 bases and 4 bases, there was a span of 16 bases. The DNA for the CDR3 is TGTGCCAGCATGCGGGTCCCAAGCCCCTATGGCTACACCTTC. Its translation: CASMRVPSPYGYTF.

This chain joins TRBV11-2 and TRBJ2-7; 9 positions agree with TRBD1. Germline V gene sequence: CDR1 SGHAT, CDR2 FQNNGV. This CDR3 region has 16 residues. With V trimmed by 5 bases and J by 4 bases, 12 bases remained unmatched. CDR3 DNA: TGTGCCAGCAGCCCCTGGACGGGACAGGGTGGGTACGAGCAGTACTTC. Its protein is CASSPWTGQGGYEQYF.

The chain uses TRBV11-2 and TRBJ2-1; 11 nucleotides agree with TRBD2. J was trimmed by 4 bases and V by 6 bases; bases with no gene match: 8. The CDR3 is 16 amino acids. Germline-derived CDR1 and CDR2 are SGHAT and FQNNGV. CDR3 nucleotide sequence: TGTGCCAGCAGTGCCCTAGCGGGAGGCCTATACAATGAGCAGTTCTTC. This sequence encodes CASSALAGGLYNEQFF.

This clonotype appeared many times. This chain links TRBV30 with TRBJ2-7, with D perhaps TRBD1 or TRBD2 (6 bases each). CDR3 length: 14 amino acids. With 1 base removed from V and 1 base from J, the gap between germline ends came to 11 bases. From germline, CDR1 is GTSNPN and CDR2 SVGIG (reference sequence). This chain's CDR3 is CAWSGKGGSYEQYF. The CDR3 nucleotides are TGTGCCTGGAGTGGTAAAGGGGGGTCCTACGAGCAGTACTTC.

This clonotype was found many times. V gene TRBV6-2 or TRBV6-3 combines with J gene TRBJ1-6; TRBD1 agrees at 7 bases. Trimming at V came to 3 bases and at J to 7 bases, leaving 3 bases not matched to a gene. CDR1 is MNHEY and CDR2 is SVGEGT in the germline V gene. This CDR3 contains 14 residues. The DNA of the CDR3 is TGTGCCAGCAGTTATGGACAGGAGAATTCACCCCTCCACTTT. This gives the protein CASSYGQENSPLHF.

This clonotype has only a few counts. The chain employs TRBV29-1 and TRBJ1-2; D might be TRBD1 (5 bases). Trimming cost V 4 bases and J 2 bases, with 11 bases left between them. The CDR3 runs 13 residues. Germline V gene sequence: CDR1 SQVTM, CDR2 ANQGSEA. CDR3 nucleotides: TGCAGCGTTGCAGAGACAGTAAACTATGGCTACACCTTC. Protein product: CSVAETVNYGYTF.

Ten or more counts support this clonotype. The chain couples TRBV5-1 to TRBJ2-7; D possibly corresponds to TRBD2 (5 bases). The CDR3 covers 13 residues. V shed 4 bases and J shed 0 bases, with 8 bases lying between them. CDR1 is SGHRS, CDR2 YFSETQ, per germline. CDR3 loop: CASSEGISYEQYF. CDR3 bases: TGCGCCAGCAGCGAGGGAATCTCCTACGAGCAGTACTTC.

This clonotype was counted a few times. The chain is built from TRBV12-3 or TRBV12-4 and TRBJ2-2; no reliable D call. V dropped 4 bases and J dropped 1 base, with 7 bases sitting between them. The CDR3 length is 14 residues. For the CDR3, the DNA is TGTGCCAGCAGTTCTAGACGGAACACCGGGGAGCTGTTTTTT. Translated: CASSSRRNTGELFF.

This clonotype showed up many times. This chain joins TRBV27 and TRBJ1-6, with D tentatively TRBD1 (6 bases). Germline CDR1 reads MNHEY; CDR2 reads SMNVEV (reference sequence). The V gene lost 2 bases and the J gene lost 4 bases, with 24 bases spanning the gap. This CDR3 is 20 amino acids long. The CDR3: CASSLRVAGAYVSYNSPLHF. The CDR3 DNA reads as TGTGCCAGCAGTTTACGAGTTGCGGGGGCTTACGTTAGTTATAATTCACCCCTCCACTTT.

At least ten counts were recorded for this clonotype. The gene calls are TRBV20-1 and TRBJ2-4; D not certain. The V gene lost 0 bases and the J gene lost 8 bases, with 11 bases spanning the gap. The CDR3 runs to 13 residues. Looked up from germline, CDR1 is DFQATT and CDR2 is SNEGSKA (reference sequence). The DNA of the CDR3 is TGCAGTGCTAGAGATGGTAGGGAAGACATTCAGTACTTC. Protein: CSARDGREDIQYF.

This clonotype showed up many times. The chain uses TRBV3-1 and TRBJ2-4; TRBD1 matches 10 bases. After removal of 1 base from V and 6 bases from J, the junction contained 3 bases not matched to a gene. Per germline, CDR1 LGHDT and CDR2 YNNKEL (reference sequence). This CDR3 comprises 15 residues. CDR3 coding DNA: TGTGCCAGCAGCCAAGTGGGGGACAGGGGAAACATTCAGTACTTC. Translated, it gives CASSQVGDRGNIQYF.